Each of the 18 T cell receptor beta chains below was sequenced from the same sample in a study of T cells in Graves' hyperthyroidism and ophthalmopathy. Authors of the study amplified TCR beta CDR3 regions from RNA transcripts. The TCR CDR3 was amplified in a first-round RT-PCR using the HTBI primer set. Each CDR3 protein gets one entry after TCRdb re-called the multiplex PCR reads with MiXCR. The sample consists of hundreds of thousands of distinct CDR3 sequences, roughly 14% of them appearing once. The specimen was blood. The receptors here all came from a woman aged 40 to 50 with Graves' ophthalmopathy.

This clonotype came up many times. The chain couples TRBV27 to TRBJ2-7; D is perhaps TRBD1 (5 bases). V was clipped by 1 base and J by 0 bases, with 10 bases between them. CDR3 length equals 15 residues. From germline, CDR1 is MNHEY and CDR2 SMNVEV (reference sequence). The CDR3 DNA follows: TGTGCCAGCAGTTTATTAAGGGGTGGCTCCTACGAGCAGTACTTC. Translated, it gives CASSLLRGGSYEQYF.

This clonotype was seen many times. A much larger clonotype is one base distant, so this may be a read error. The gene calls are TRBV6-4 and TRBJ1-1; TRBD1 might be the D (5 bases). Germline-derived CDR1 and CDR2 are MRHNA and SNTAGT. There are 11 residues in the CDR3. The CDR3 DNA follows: TGTGCCAGCAGCATAGGCGGGGCAGCTGTCTTT. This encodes CASSIGGAAVF.

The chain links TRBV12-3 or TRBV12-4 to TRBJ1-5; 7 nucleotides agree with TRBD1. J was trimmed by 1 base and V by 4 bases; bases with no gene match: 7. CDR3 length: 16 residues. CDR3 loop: CASSSQGQFSNQPQHF. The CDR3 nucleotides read TGTGCCAGCAGTTCGCAGGGACAGTTCAGCAATCAGCCCCAGCATTTT.

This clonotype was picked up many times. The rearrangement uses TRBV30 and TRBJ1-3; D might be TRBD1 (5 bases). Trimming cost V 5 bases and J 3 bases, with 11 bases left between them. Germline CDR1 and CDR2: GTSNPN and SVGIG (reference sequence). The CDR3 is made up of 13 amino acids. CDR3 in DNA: TGTGCCTGGTCTTGGGGGGGTGGAAACACCATATATTTT. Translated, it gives CAWSWGGGNTIYF.

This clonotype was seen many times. The CDR3 region has the DNA TGTGCCAGCAGTTTAAACGGGAGGGCCGGGGAGCTGTTTTTT. This encodes CASSLNGRAGELFF. This rearrangement joins TRBV28 to TRBJ2-2; 8 bases are a match to TRBD2. V lost 2 bases to trimming and J lost 6 bases; unmatched junction nucleotides: 2. Germline V gene sequence: CDR1 MDHEN, CDR2 SYDVKM. The CDR3 is made up of 14 amino acids.

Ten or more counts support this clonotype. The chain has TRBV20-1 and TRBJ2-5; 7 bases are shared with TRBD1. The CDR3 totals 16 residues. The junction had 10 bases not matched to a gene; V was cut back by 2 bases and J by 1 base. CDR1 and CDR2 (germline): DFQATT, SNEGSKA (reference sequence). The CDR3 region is CSARPWYTGAQETQYF. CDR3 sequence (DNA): TGCAGTGCTAGACCCTGGTATACAGGGGCCCAAGAGACCCAGTACTTC.

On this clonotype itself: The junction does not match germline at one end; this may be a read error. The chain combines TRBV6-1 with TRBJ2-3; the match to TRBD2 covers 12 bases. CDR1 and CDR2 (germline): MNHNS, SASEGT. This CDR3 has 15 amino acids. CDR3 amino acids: CASSGLAGFTDAQYF. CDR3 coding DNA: TGTGCCAGCAGCGGACTAGCGGGGTTCACAGATGCGCAGTATTTT.

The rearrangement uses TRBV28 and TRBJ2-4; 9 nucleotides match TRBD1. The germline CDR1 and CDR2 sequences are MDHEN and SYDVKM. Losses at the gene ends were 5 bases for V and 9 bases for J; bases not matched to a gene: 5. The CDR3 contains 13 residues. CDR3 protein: CASSVQGASIQYF. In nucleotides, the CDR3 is TGTGCCAGCAGTGTACAGGGGGCGAGCATTCAGTACTTC.

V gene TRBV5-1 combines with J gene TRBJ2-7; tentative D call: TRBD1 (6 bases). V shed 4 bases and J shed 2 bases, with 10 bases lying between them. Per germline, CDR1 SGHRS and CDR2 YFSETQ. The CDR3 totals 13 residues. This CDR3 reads CASSRRQAYEQYF. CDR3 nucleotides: TGCGCCAGCAGCAGAAGACAGGCCTACGAGCAGTACTTC.

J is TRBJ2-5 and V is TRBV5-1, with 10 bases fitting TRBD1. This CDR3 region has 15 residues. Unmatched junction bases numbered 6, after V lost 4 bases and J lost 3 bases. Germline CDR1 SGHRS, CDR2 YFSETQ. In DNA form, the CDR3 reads TGCGCCAGCAGCGCGACAGGGGGCCTAGAAGAGACCCAGTACTTC. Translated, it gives CASSATGGLEETQYF.

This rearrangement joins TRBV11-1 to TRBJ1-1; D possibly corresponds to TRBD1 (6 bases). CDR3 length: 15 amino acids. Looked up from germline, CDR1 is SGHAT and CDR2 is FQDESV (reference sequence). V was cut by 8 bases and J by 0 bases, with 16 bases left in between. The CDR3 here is CASGSHRDLNTEAFF. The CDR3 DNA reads TGTGCCAGCGGCTCCCACAGGGATCTGAACACTGAAGCTTTCTTT.

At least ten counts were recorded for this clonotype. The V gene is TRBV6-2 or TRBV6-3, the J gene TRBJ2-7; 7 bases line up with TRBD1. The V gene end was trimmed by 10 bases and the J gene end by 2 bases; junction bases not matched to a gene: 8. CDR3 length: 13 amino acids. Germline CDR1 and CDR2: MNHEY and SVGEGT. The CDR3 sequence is CATQTGITYEQYF. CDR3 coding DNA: TGTGCCACCCAGACAGGGATTACCTACGAGCAGTACTTC.

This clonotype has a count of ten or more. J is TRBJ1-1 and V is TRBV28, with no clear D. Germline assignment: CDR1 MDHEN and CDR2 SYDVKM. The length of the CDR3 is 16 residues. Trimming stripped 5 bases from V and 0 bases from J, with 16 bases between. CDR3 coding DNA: TGTGCCAGCAGTGACCCCCGTGCCCATTTGAACACTGAAGCTTTCTTT. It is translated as CASSDPRAHLNTEAFF.

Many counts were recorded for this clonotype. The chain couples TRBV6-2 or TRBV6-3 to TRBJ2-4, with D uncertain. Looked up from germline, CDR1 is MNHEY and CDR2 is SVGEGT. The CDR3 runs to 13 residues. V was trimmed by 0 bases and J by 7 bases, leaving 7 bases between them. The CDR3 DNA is TGTGCCAGCAGTTACTCCAGATCGAACATTCAGTACTTC. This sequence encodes CASSYSRSNIQYF.

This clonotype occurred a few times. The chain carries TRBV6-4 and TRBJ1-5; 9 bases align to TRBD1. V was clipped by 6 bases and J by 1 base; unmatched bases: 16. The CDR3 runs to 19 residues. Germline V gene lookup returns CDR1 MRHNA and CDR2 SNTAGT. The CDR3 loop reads CASRDGQGPLFGSNQPQHF. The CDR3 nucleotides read TGTGCCAGCAGGGACGGACAGGGGCCCTTGTTTGGCAGCAATCAGCCCCAGCATTTT.

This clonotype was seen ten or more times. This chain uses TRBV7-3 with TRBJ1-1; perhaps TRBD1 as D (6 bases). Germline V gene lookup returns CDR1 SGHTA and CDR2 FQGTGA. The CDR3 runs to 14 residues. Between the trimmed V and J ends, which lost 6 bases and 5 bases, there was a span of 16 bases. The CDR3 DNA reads TGTGCCAGCAGTAGAGGGGGGTCTTCGACTGAAGCTTTCTTT. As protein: CASSRGGSSTEAFF.

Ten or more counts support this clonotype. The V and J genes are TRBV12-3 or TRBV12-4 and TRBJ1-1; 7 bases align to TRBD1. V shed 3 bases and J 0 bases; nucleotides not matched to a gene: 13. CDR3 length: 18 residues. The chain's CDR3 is CASSFDRAPPRMNTEAFF. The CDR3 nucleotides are TGTGCCAGCAGTTTCGACAGGGCCCCCCCCCGGATGAACACTGAAGCTTTCTTT.

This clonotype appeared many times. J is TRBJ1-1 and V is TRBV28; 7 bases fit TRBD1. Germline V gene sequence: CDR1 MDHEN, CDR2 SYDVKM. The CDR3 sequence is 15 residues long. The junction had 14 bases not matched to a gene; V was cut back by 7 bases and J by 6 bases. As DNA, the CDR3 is TGTGCCAGCACGGCGCTGGGGGAGGGGGCGGCTGAAGCTTTCTTT. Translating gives CASTALGEGAAEAFF. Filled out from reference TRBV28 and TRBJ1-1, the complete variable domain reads DVKVTQSSRYLVKRTGEKVFLECVQDMDHENMFWYRQDPGLGLRLIYFSYDVKMKEKGDIPEGYSVSREKKERFSLILESASTNQTSMYLCASTALGEGAAEAFFGQGTRLTVV.